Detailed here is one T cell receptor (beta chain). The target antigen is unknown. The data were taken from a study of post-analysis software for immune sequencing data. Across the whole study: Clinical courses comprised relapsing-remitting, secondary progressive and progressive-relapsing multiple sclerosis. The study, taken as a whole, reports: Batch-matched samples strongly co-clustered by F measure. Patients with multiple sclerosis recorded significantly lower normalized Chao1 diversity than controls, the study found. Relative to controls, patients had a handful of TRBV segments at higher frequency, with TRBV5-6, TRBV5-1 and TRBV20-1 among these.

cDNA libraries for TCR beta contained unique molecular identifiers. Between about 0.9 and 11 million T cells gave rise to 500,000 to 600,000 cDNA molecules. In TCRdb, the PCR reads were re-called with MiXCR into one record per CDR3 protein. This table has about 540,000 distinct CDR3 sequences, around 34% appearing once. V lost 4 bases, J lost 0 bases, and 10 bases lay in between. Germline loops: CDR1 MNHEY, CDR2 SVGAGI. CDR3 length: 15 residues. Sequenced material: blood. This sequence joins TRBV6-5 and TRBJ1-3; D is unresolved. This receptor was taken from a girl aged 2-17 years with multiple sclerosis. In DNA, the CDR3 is TGTGCCAGCAGTTCCCACACGCGCTCTGGAAACACCATATATTTT. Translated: CASSSHTRSGNTIYF.